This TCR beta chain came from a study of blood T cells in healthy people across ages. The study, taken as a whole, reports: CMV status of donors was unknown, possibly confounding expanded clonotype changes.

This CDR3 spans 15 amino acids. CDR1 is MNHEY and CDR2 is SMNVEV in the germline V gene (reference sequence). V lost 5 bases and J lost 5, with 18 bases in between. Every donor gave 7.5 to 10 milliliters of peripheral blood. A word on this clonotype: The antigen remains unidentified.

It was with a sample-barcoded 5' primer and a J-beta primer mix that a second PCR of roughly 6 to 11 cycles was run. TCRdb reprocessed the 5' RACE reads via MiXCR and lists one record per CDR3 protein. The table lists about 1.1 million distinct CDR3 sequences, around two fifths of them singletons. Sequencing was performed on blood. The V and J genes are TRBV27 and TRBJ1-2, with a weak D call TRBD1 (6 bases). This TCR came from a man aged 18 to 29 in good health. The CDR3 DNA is TGTGCCAGCAGTCCCGGAAGTATGACAGGTTATGGCTACACCTTC. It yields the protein CASSPGSMTGYGYTF.